This TCR beta chain was found in a study of T cell responses to AZD1222 COVID-19 vaccine. Study findings and constraints: A rise in Spike-specific TCR breadth and depth followed two AZD1222 doses.

Note on this clone: Its specificity is unknown.

The assay was immunoSEQ multiplex PCR, and TCRdb's table has in-frame clones only and misses some. Of over 150,000 clones detected, roughly 90% appear once; the ten largest clones hold 2% to 3%. Trimming at V came to 6 bases and at J to 5 bases, leaving 11 bases not matched to a gene. The CDR3 length is 15 residues. Germline loops: CDR1 MDHEN, CDR2 SYDVKM. The source of this sequence is an adult in good health. This chain uses TRBV28 with TRBJ2-3; TRBD2 aligns across 7 bases. The sequencing here drew on peripheral blood, taken on day 0 of AZD1222 vaccination. This chain's CDR3 is CASRGWDGGRDTQYF. The CDR3 DNA sequence: TGTGCCAGCAGGGGATGGGACGGGGGGAGAGATACGCAGTATTTT.